Presented here are 31 T cell receptor beta chains from one specimen sequenced in a study of OX40 agonist ivuxolimab in advanced cancers. The protocol was immunoSEQ multiplex PCR, while the TCRdb copy is restricted to in-frame clones and leaves out a portion. The sample yields around 56,000 clones, about 85% seen once. The sequenced sample was CD4+ or CD8+ T cells sorted from blood, obtained in a trial of the OX40 agonist ivuxolimab. These TCRs come from an adult with an advanced solid tumor such as melanoma, head and neck, liver or kidney cancer.

The chain is built from TRBV29-1 and TRBJ2-5, with D possibly TRBD2 on 5 matching bases. The CDR3 is 11 amino acids. In germline, CDR1 is SQVTM, CDR2 ANQGSEA. Trimming took 7 bases from V and 2 from J, leaving 8 bases between them. CDR3 amino acids: CSAGEQETQYF. DNA for the CDR3: TGCAGCGCCGGGGAACAAGAGACCCAGTACTTC.

As to this clone: Other DNA sequences from this sample encode an identical CDR3 as well. The chain has TRBV9 and TRBJ2-5; D remains ambiguous. Looked up from germline, CDR1 is SGDLS and CDR2 is YYNGEE. Trimming cost V 0 bases and J 4 bases, with 4 bases left between them. This CDR3 region has 12 residues. This CDR3 reads CASSVAGETQYF. In DNA form, the CDR3 reads TGTGCCAGCAGCGTAGCTGGAGAGACCCAGTACTTC.

V and J are TRBV6-1 and TRBJ1-1; a possible D gene is TRBD1 (5 bases). This CDR3 has 13 amino acids. Trimming stripped 1 base from V and 8 bases from J, with 11 bases between. Germline V gene sequence: CDR1 MNHNS, CDR2 SASEGT. For the CDR3, the DNA is TGTGCCAGCAGTGAAGGGGGGTTTGCAGAAGCTTTCTTT. Translated, it gives CASSEGGFAEAFF.

The chain is built from TRBV15 and TRBJ1-6; no firm D call. Germline V CDR1 and CDR2: LNHNV, YYDKDF (reference sequence). V lost 0 bases, J lost 7 bases, and 4 bases lay in between. The CDR3 contains 13 residues. Here the CDR3 reads CATSRDRNSPLHF. As DNA, the CDR3 is TGTGCCACCAGCAGAGATCGGAATTCACCCCTCCACTTT. Based on the CDR3 plus reference TRBV15 and TRBJ1-6, the full variable domain is DAMVIQNPRYQVTQFGKPVTLSCSQTLNHNVMYWYQQKSSQAPKLLFHYYDKDFNNEADTPDNFQSRRPNTSFCFLDIRSPGLGDTAMYLCATSRDRNSPLHFGNGTRLTVT.

This rearrangement joins TRBV7-8 to TRBJ1-1; D is ambiguous. Germline-derived CDR1 and CDR2 are SGHVS and FQNEAQ. The CDR3 is 13 residues long. Trimming shortened V by 1 base and J by 0 bases, and 3 bases separated the two germline ends. CDR3 coding DNA: TGTGCCAGCAGCTTAGAGGTGAACACTGAAGCTTTCTTT. It is translated as CASSLEVNTEAFF.

This clone was seen only once. The chain employs TRBV7-2 and TRBJ1-1, with 9 nucleotides matching TRBD1. The CDR3 extends over 16 amino acids. Germline assignment: CDR1 SGHTA and CDR2 FQGNSA. The ends lost 3 bases at V and 5 bases at J; junction bases unmatched: 10. The DNA of the CDR3 is TGTGCCAGCAGCTTGGACAGGGGAGGGGTGGGGACTGAAGCTTTCTTT. Residues: CASSLDRGGVGTEAFF.

V is TRBV7-9 and J is TRBJ2-7; D possibly corresponds to TRBD1 (5 bases). This CDR3 has 14 residues. Germline V gives CDR1 SEHNR, CDR2 FQNEAQ (reference sequence). V gave up 5 bases and J gave up 3 bases, with 14 bases separating them. This CDR3 reads CASSGGSGNYEQYF. The CDR3 DNA sequence: TGTGCCAGCAGCGGCGGATCAGGGAACTACGAGCAGTACTTC.

This chain links TRBV5-8 with TRBJ1-6; 7 bases agree with TRBD1. Germline V CDR1 and CDR2: SGHTS, YDEGEE. This CDR3 has 15 residues. Trimming cost V 0 bases and J 7 bases; bases outside gene matches: 4. The CDR3 spells CASSLGDRFNSPLHF. The CDR3 DNA reads as TGTGCCAGCAGCTTGGGGGACAGATTCAATTCACCCCTCCACTTT.

V and J are TRBV19 and TRBJ2-2; 10 bases match TRBD1. Germline V lookup: CDR1 LNHDA, CDR2 SQIVND (reference sequence). The CDR3 has 15 amino acids. V lost 6 bases, J lost 1 base, and 2 bases stayed unmatched. DNA for the CDR3: TGTGCCAGTAGGGGGACAGGGGAGAACACCGGGGAGCTGTTTTTT. Its protein product is CASRGTGENTGELFF.

The V call is TRBV10-1, the J call TRBJ2-7; 8 bases agree with TRBD2. The CDR3 covers 15 residues. J lost 2 bases, V lost 3 bases, and 6 bases had no gene match. Germline V CDR1 and CDR2: WNHNN, SYGVQD (reference sequence). The CDR3 reads CASSDLAGDAYEQYF. The CDR3 DNA sequence: TGCGCCAGCAGTGACCTAGCGGGCGATGCCTACGAGCAGTACTTC.

This clone has a handful of counts. The chain combines TRBV19 with TRBJ1-2; the D is unclear. Trimming removed 4 bases at V and 4 bases at J, with 7 bases between. The CDR3 loop spans 12 amino acids. In germline, CDR1 is LNHDA, CDR2 SQIVND (reference sequence). CDR3 residues: CASSNPTYGYTF. The CDR3 DNA reads TGTGCCAGTAGTAACCCGACCTATGGCTACACCTTC.

A few counts support this clone. V usage is TRBV7-9 and J usage is TRBJ2-7; perhaps TRBD1 as D (6 bases). The CDR3 totals 12 residues. V lost 5 bases to trimming and J lost 6 bases, with 11 bases between them. CDR1 is SEHNR and CDR2 is FQNEAQ in the germline V gene (reference sequence). The CDR3 region is CASSPTGFEQYF. The DNA of the CDR3 is TGTGCCAGCAGCCCCACAGGGTTCGAGCAGTACTTC.

This clone has a handful of counts. The chain has TRBV19 and TRBJ2-1, with TRBD1 identical over 9 bases. Trimming cost V 6 bases and J 1 base; bases outside gene matches: 7. Germline loops: CDR1 LNHDA, CDR2 SQIVND (reference sequence). The CDR3 runs to 16 residues. The CDR3 reads CASSQGTGWSYNEQFF. The CDR3 DNA reads as TGTGCCAGTAGCCAAGGGACAGGGTGGTCCTACAATGAGCAGTTCTTC.

This clone occurred a few times. The V call is TRBV6-4, the J call TRBJ2-2; D not resolved. V lost 4 bases to trimming and J lost 1 base, with 7 bases between them. The length of the CDR3 is 14 residues. Germline V gene sequence: CDR1 MRHNA, CDR2 SNTAGT. The CDR3 DNA reads TGTGCCAGCAGTGCCTCAGTGAACACCGGGGAGCTGTTTTTT. Protein product: CASSASVNTGELFF.

The CDR3 loop is CASSPGQGNTEAFF. The CDR3 coding sequence is TGTGCCAGCAGCCCGGGACAGGGGAACACTGAAGCTTTCTTT. This chain joins TRBV28 and TRBJ1-1, with 9 bases lining up with TRBD1. Germline assignment: CDR1 MDHEN and CDR2 SYDVKM. The ends lost 6 bases at V and 1 base at J; junction bases unmatched: 3. This CDR3 has 14 residues.

The chain has TRBV5-6 and TRBJ1-5; the D is unclear. The CDR3 covers 16 residues. Germline assignment: CDR1 SGHDT and CDR2 YYEEEE. V shed 4 bases and J shed 0 bases, with 14 bases lying between them. The chain's CDR3 is CASSLRRVGSNQPQHF. The CDR3 DNA reads TGTGCCAGCAGCCTACGCCGGGTTGGTAGCAATCAGCCCCAGCATTTT. Based on the CDR3 plus reference TRBV5-6 and TRBJ1-5, the full variable domain is DAGVTQSPTHLIKTRGQQVTLRCSPKSGHDTVSWYQQALGQGPQFIFQYYEEEERQRGNFPDRFSGHQFPNYSSELNVNALLLGDSALYLCASSLRRVGSNQPQHFGDGTRLSIL.

The chain recombines TRBV5-1 with TRBJ2-7; TRBD1 agrees at 10 bases. The CDR3 is made up of 15 amino acids. V shed 4 bases, J shed 4 bases, and the junction held 8 bases outside the gene matches. Germline V gene data show CDR1 as SGHRS and CDR2 as YFSETQ. CDR3 in DNA: TGCGCCAGCAGCCTAGGGACAGGGGAAGGGTACGAGCAGTACTTC. Amino acids: CASSLGTGEGYEQYF.

The chain has TRBV2 and TRBJ1-5, with D unclear. This CDR3 is built from 15 residues. Germline V gene data show CDR1 as SNHLY and CDR2 as FYNNEI. The V and J ends lost 3 bases and 0 bases respectively, with 9 bases between them. CDR3 coding DNA: TGTGCCAGCAGTGATCAGGCGTATAGCAATCAGCCCCAGCATTTT. Amino acid sequence: CASSDQAYSNQPQHF.

This clone was counted only a few times. The CDR3 sequence is CASTSRYGYTF. The CDR3 bases are TGTGCCAGCACATCCCGATACGGCTACACCTTC. The chain carries TRBV2 and TRBJ1-2, with no clear D. V was clipped by 7 bases and J by 8 bases, with 11 bases between them. The CDR3 sequence is 11 residues long. Germline assignment: CDR1 SNHLY and CDR2 FYNNEI.

The chain carries TRBV2 and TRBJ2-1; no clear D gene. Germline V lookup: CDR1 SNHLY, CDR2 FYNNEI. The CDR3 contains 13 residues. The germline V and J ends were trimmed by 5 bases and 4 bases, with 9 bases remaining between them. The CDR3 DNA is TGTGCCAGCAGTTTTGAGGTTTACAATGAGCAGTTCTTC. It encodes CASSFEVYNEQFF.

The chain employs TRBV18 and TRBJ2-5; D gene unclear. The tail of the sequence fits TRBJ2-7 better, so the J call may be wrong. The CDR3 runs 14 residues. Germline CDR1 KGHSH, CDR2 LQKENI. The CDR3 spells CASSPLDENYEQYF. Here the CDR3 DNA reads TGTGCCAGCTCACCCTTGGACGAAAACTACGAGCAGTACTTC.

V is TRBV11-3 and J is TRBJ2-1; D may be TRBD1 or TRBD2 (5 bases each). The CDR3 is 13 residues long. Germline V CDR1 and CDR2: SGHNT, YENEEA. V dropped 5 bases and J dropped 5 bases, with 10 bases sitting between them. The CDR3: CASSLGPNNEQFF. The CDR3 DNA follows: TGTGCCAGCAGCCTGGGACCGAACAATGAGCAGTTCTTC.

The CDR3 bases are TGTGCCAGCAGCTTGGAAGCGGAGCGAGGGAACGAGCAGTACTTC. Amino acids: CASSLEAERGNEQYF. The chain combines TRBV5-4 with TRBJ2-7; a weak D match, TRBD2 (5 bases). The CDR3 is made up of 15 amino acids. V dropped 0 bases and J dropped 5 bases, with 15 bases sitting between them. Germline lookup yields CDR1 SGHNT and CDR2 YYREEE (reference sequence).

The J gene is TRBJ1-3, the V gene TRBV5-5; D unresolved. The V gene's germline CDR1 is SGHKS and CDR2 YYEKEE (reference sequence). The CDR3 contains 15 residues. V shed 5 bases and J shed 0 bases, with 12 bases lying between them. The CDR3 DNA is TGTGCCAGCAGTTTTGACGTTTTCTCTGGAAACACCATATATTTT. It translates to CASSFDVFSGNTIYF.

The chain links TRBV4-1 to TRBJ1-4; D is uncertain. The germline gives CDR1 MGHRA, CDR2 YSYEKL. This CDR3 comprises 13 residues. Trimming shortened V by 1 base and J by 13 bases, and 13 bases separated the two germline ends. CDR3 in DNA: TGCGCCAGCAGCCAAGTCGGGCGTGGTCGACTGTTTTTT. Translated: CASSQVGRGRLFF.

The chain combines TRBV11-2 with TRBJ2-3; D gene uncertain. Trimming took off 10 bases at V and 2 bases at J, with 10 bases between the two ends. Germline V gives CDR1 SGHAT, CDR2 FQNNGV. The CDR3 is 12 residues long. The CDR3 loop is CATADYTDTQYF. The CDR3 coding sequence is TGTGCCACCGCCGATTACACAGATACGCAGTATTTT.

The chain joins TRBV19 to TRBJ2-1; perhaps TRBD1 as D (6 bases). With 10 bases removed from V and 7 bases from J, the gap between germline ends came to 17 bases. The CDR3 totals 13 residues. Germline CDR1 LNHDA, CDR2 SQIVND (reference sequence). In nucleotides, the CDR3 is TGTGCCACAAGGGACAAATTCGGGAATGAGCAGTTCTTC. Amino acid sequence: CATRDKFGNEQFF. Based on the CDR3 plus reference TRBV19 and TRBJ2-1, the full variable domain is DGGITQSPKYLFRKEGQNVTLSCEQNLNHDAMYWYRQDPGQGLRLIYYSQIVNDFQKGDIAEGYSVSREKKESFPLTVTSAQKNPTAFYLCATRDKFGNEQFFGPGTRLTVL.

The genes are TRBV2 and TRBJ2-1; D gene unclear. The CDR3 has 13 amino acids. CDR1 SNHLY and CDR2 FYNNEI come from the germline V gene. Between the trimmed V and J ends, which lost 1 base and 8 bases, there was a span of 9 bases. The CDR3 loop is CASSEVRKDEQFF. The CDR3 coding sequence is TGTGCCAGCAGTGAAGTTAGGAAGGATGAGCAGTTCTTC.

This rearrangement joins TRBV19 to TRBJ1-2; D is undetermined. Trimming removed 1 base from V and 1 base from J, with 4 bases in between. CDR1 is LNHDA, CDR2 SQIVND, per germline (reference sequence). This CDR3 comprises 13 residues. As DNA, the CDR3 is TGTGCCAGTAGTATAGCTAATAACTATGGCTACACCTTC. Its protein product is CASSIANNYGYTF.

V usage is TRBV9 and J usage is TRBJ2-3; D might be TRBD1 or TRBD2, each matching 5 bases. Trimming took off 1 base at V and 3 bases at J, with 12 bases between the two ends. The V gene's germline CDR1 is SGDLS and CDR2 YYNGEE. CDR3 length: 15 amino acids. The CDR3 DNA sequence: TGTGCCAGCAGCGTATTCCGAGGGGATACAGATACGCAGTATTTT. Protein product: CASSVFRGDTDTQYF.

The DNA for the CDR3 is TGTGCCAGCAGCTTGGCCGGGACTTCCAGGGGGGAGCAGTACTTC. This sequence encodes CASSLAGTSRGEQYF. The chain has TRBV5-5 and TRBJ2-7; D might be TRBD1 (7 bases). The germline V gene encodes CDR1 SGHKS and CDR2 YYEKEE (reference sequence). V was cut by 0 bases and J by 7 bases, with 17 bases left in between. The CDR3 consists of 15 residues.